Shown below are 26 T cell receptor beta chains from a single sample sequenced in a study of T cell changes during pregnancy in multiple sclerosis. The protocol was immunoSEQ multiplex PCR, while the TCRdb copy is restricted to in-frame clones and leaves out a portion. The sample has 20,000 or so clones, roughly 90% seen once. The sequences come from CD8+ T cells from peripheral blood mononuclear cells, collected in the third trimester of pregnancy. The receptor source for this set is a female donor in good health, enrolled as a control in a pregnancy study.

The chain carries TRBV6-4 and TRBJ2-1; 12 bases are a match to TRBD2. This CDR3 has 16 residues. CDR1 and CDR2 from the germline V gene are MRHNA and SNTAGT. V gave up 3 bases and J gave up 5 bases; unmatched junction bases: 5. Here the CDR3 reads CASSEEGTSGHNEQFF. The CDR3 DNA is TGTGCCAGCAGTGAAGAAGGGACTAGCGGGCACAATGAGCAGTTCTTC.

The rearrangement uses TRBV2 and TRBJ1-5; 8 bases fit TRBD1. Germline V gives CDR1 SNHLY, CDR2 FYNNEI. V gave up 8 bases and J gave up 3 bases; unmatched junction bases: 6. CDR3 length: 14 residues. The CDR3 reads CASGTGPSNQPQHF. CDR3 nucleotide sequence: TGTGCCAGCGGGACAGGCCCTTCCAATCAGCCCCAGCATTTT.

The chain combines TRBV7-9 with TRBJ2-7; TRBD1 is a possible D gene (5 bases). This CDR3 is 13 amino acids long. V was clipped by 6 bases and J by 2 bases, with 11 bases between them. Germline V gene data show CDR1 as SEHNR and CDR2 as FQNEAQ (reference sequence). DNA of the CDR3: TGTGCCAGCAGTCCAGGGATCCCCTACGAGCAGTACTTC. Its protein is CASSPGIPYEQYF.

The rearrangement uses TRBV7-2 and TRBJ1-1, with D unclear. V lost 0 bases, J lost 1 base, and 9 bases lay in between. This CDR3 has 15 residues. Germline V gene lookup returns CDR1 SGHTA and CDR2 FQGNSA. CDR3 nucleotides: TGTGCCAGCAGCTTAGCCGGGTCTCCGAACACTGAAGCTTTCTTT. Translation gives CASSLAGSPNTEAFF.

The chain recombines TRBV6-5 with TRBJ2-7, with TRBD2 identical over 14 bases. The CDR3 is 15 residues long. Germline V gene lookup returns CDR1 MNHEY and CDR2 SVGAGI. V lost 0 bases and J lost 6; bases outside the gene matches: 1. CDR3 sequence: CASSYSGLAGVEQYF. The CDR3 DNA follows: TGTGCCAGCAGTTACTCGGGACTAGCGGGAGTCGAGCAGTACTTC.

V gene TRBV7-3 combines with J gene TRBJ2-3; weak D call: TRBD2 (5 bases). The CDR3 is 15 amino acids. Trimming removed 5 bases at V and 3 bases at J, with 15 bases between. In germline, CDR1 is SGHTA, CDR2 FQGTGA. CDR3: CASSPFGESTDTQYF. The DNA for the CDR3 is TGTGCCAGCAGCCCCTTCGGGGAATCGACAGATACGCAGTATTTT.

The gene calls are TRBV6-4 and TRBJ2-6, with 11 bases aligning to TRBD1. The CDR3 length is 18 residues. Germline CDR1 is MRHNA and CDR2 is SNTAGT. V lost 4 bases, J lost 4 bases, and 9 bases stayed unmatched. Here the CDR3 reads CASSGGQGELSGANVLTF. The CDR3 DNA sequence: TGTGCCAGCAGTGGGGGACAGGGGGAACTCTCCGGGGCCAACGTCCTGACTTTC.

The chain is built from TRBV4-2 and TRBJ2-1, with 8 bases fitting TRBD2. CDR1 is LGHNA and CDR2 is YNFKEQ in the germline V gene. With 3 bases clipped from V and 7 bases from J, the junction kept 8 bases outside the gene matches. The CDR3 consists of 15 residues. In DNA, the CDR3 is TGTGCCAGCAGCCATTCGGGAGGGCCCCCGAATGAGCAGTTCTTC. This encodes CASSHSGGPPNEQFF.

The J gene is TRBJ1-3, the V gene TRBV7-9; possible D gene TRBD1, 5 bases. This CDR3 has 18 residues. Germline V gene sequence: CDR1 SEHNR, CDR2 FQNEAQ (reference sequence). V was clipped by 7 bases and J by 0 bases, with 22 bases between them. The CDR3 loop reads CASTPSGGFPASGNTIYF. In DNA, the CDR3 is TGTGCCAGCACCCCAAGCGGGGGTTTCCCAGCCTCTGGAAACACCATATATTTT.

The chain combines TRBV5-1 with TRBJ2-5, with 11 bases fitting TRBD2. Germline lookup yields CDR1 SGHRS and CDR2 YFSETQ. CDR3 length: 16 amino acids. The V and J ends lost 2 bases and 4 bases, in that order; junction bases with no gene match: 7. The chain's CDR3 is CASSFRASGGSETQYF. The CDR3 coding sequence is TGCGCCAGCAGCTTTAGGGCTAGCGGGGGGTCAGAGACCCAGTACTTC.

The CDR3 sequence is CASSSYDMVGEQFF. CDR3 DNA sequence: TGTGCCAGCAGCTCATACGACATGGTAGGTGAGCAGTTCTTC. The chain carries TRBV7-3 and TRBJ2-1, with D hard to call. This CDR3 spans 14 amino acids. The V end lost 4 bases, the J end lost 9 bases, and 16 bases lay between the germline ends. Germline V gene data show CDR1 as SGHTA and CDR2 as FQGTGA. Variable domain in full (rest from reference TRBV7-3 and TRBJ2-1): GAGVSQTPSNKVTEKGKYVELRCDPISGHTALYWYRQSLGQGPEFLIYFQGTGAADDSGLPNDRFFAVRPEGSVSTLKIQRTERGDSAVYLCASSSYDMVGEQFFGPGTRLTVL.

The chain joins TRBV7-9 to TRBJ1-4; D perhaps matches TRBD1 (5 bases). CDR3 length: 12 residues. Germline values: CDR1 SEHNR, CDR2 FQNEAQ (reference sequence). V dropped 5 bases and J dropped 8 bases, with 9 bases sitting between them. As DNA, the CDR3 is TGTGCCAGCAGCGAGACAGCGGAAAAACTGTTTTTT. This sequence encodes CASSETAEKLFF. Full variable domain (rest looked up from reference TRBV7-9 and TRBJ1-4): DTGVSQNPRHKITKRGQNVTFRCDPISEHNRLYWYRQTLGQGPEFLTYFQNEAQLEKSRLLSDRFSAERPKGSFSTLEIQRTEQGDSAMYLCASSETAEKLFFGSGTQLSVL.

This chain joins TRBV6-4 and TRBJ2-1; 7 nucleotides match TRBD2. There are 16 residues in the CDR3. V shed 0 bases and J 4 bases; nucleotides not matched to a gene: 6. Germline values: CDR1 MRHNA, CDR2 SNTAGT. The CDR3 coding sequence is TGTGCCAGCAGTGACTCGAGGGGAGGGGATTACAATGAGCAGTTCTTC. As protein: CASSDSRGGDYNEQFF.

This chain uses TRBV5-4 with TRBJ1-1; 7 bases fit TRBD1. After removal of 5 bases from V and 6 bases from J, the junction contained 7 bases not matched to a gene. The CDR3 length is 13 residues. Germline-derived CDR1 and CDR2 are SGHNT and YYREEE (reference sequence). CDR3 loop: CASRNTGESEAFF. DNA of the CDR3: TGTGCCAGCAGAAATACAGGGGAATCTGAAGCTTTCTTT.

CDR3 in DNA: TGTGCCAGCAGCTTAGCCGGGAGAGCCTACGAGCAGTACTTC. Translation: CASSLAGRAYEQYF. The gene calls are TRBV7-6 and TRBJ2-7; D possibly corresponds to TRBD2 (6 bases). This CDR3 spans 14 amino acids. Trimming left V 0 bases short and J 2 bases short, with 8 bases between. CDR1 is SGHVS and CDR2 is FNYEAQ in the germline V gene.

The chain employs TRBV29-1 and TRBJ2-7; no clear D. The CDR3 spans 14 residues. Germline V lookup: CDR1 SQVTM, CDR2 ANQGSEA. Trimming removed 4 bases at V and 0 bases at J, with 13 bases between. The CDR3 coding sequence is TGCAGCGTTGTATCCATCTTGAGCTCCTACGAGCAGTACTTC. It translates to CSVVSILSSYEQYF.

This clone was found a few times. This chain links TRBV6-1 with TRBJ2-6; D perhaps matches TRBD1 (5 bases). Trimming cost V 1 base and J 2 bases, with 6 bases left between them. Germline V gene lookup returns CDR1 MNHNS and CDR2 SASEGT. The CDR3 loop spans 15 amino acids. The CDR3 region is CASSEGTTGANVLTF. The CDR3 DNA reads as TGTGCCAGCAGTGAAGGGACAACTGGGGCCAACGTCCTGACTTTC.

J is TRBJ2-5 and V is TRBV27; 8 positions match TRBD2. The germline V gene encodes CDR1 MNHEY and CDR2 SMNVEV (reference sequence). The CDR3 covers 15 residues. Trimming at V came to 7 bases and at J to 4 bases, leaving 11 bases not matched to a gene. In nucleotides, the CDR3 is TGTGCCAGCACCTCGGGGGGGCCCTGGGGAGAGACCCAGTACTTC. This codes for CASTSGGPWGETQYF.

This chain joins TRBV4-1 and TRBJ1-1; no firm D call. Germline CDR1 is MGHRA and CDR2 is YSYEKL. The CDR3 extends over 13 amino acids. Trimming removed 0 bases at V and 2 bases at J, with 4 bases between. CDR3 protein: CASSQDLNTEAFF. The CDR3 DNA is TGCGCCAGCAGCCAAGATCTAAACACTGAAGCTTTCTTT.

The chain recombines TRBV6-1 with TRBJ2-3; tentative D call: TRBD2 (6 bases). The V gene lost 0 bases and the J gene lost 0 bases, with 10 bases spanning the gap. From germline, CDR1 is MNHNS and CDR2 SASEGT. CDR3 size: 16 residues. The CDR3 protein is CASSEAQGGSTDTQYF. DNA of the CDR3: TGTGCCAGCAGTGAAGCGCAGGGAGGTAGCACAGATACGCAGTATTTT.

This clone has just a few counts. The genes are TRBV6-5 and TRBJ2-7; D is unclear. V was trimmed by 2 bases and J by 4 bases, leaving 15 bases between them. Germline V CDR1 and CDR2: MNHEY, SVGAGI. This CDR3 spans 15 amino acids. The CDR3 reads CASSYLAESGYEQYF. CDR3 in DNA: TGTGCCAGCAGTTACCTGGCGGAGTCGGGTTACGAGCAGTACTTC.

CDR3 sequence (DNA): TGTGCCAGCAGCCTACCGGGACTGGAAGAGACCCAGTACTTC. Translation: CASSLPGLEETQYF. This sequence joins TRBV6-5 and TRBJ2-5; the D gene is possibly TRBD2 (6 bases). CDR3 size: 14 residues. The germline V gene has CDR1 MNHEY and CDR2 SVGAGI. Trimming pared 6 bases from V and 3 bases from J, leaving 14 bases between.

This clone appeared once. Here the CDR3 reads CASSSRDRTYEQYF. The CDR3 DNA sequence: TGTGCCAGCAGCTCCCGGGACAGGACCTACGAGCAGTACTTC. This chain links TRBV11-2 with TRBJ2-7; 8 bases fit TRBD1. Trimming removed 4 bases from V and 2 bases from J; junction bases left unmatched: 4. CDR1 and CDR2 (germline): SGHAT, FQNNGV. This CDR3 region has 14 residues.

The chain combines TRBV15 with TRBJ2-1; D is unresolved. The CDR3 totals 13 residues. V was pared by 0 bases and J by 8 bases, with 8 bases between. Germline V gene data show CDR1 as LNHNV and CDR2 as YYDKDF (reference sequence). Here the CDR3 reads CATSRDRPDEQFF. In DNA, the CDR3 is TGTGCCACCAGCAGAGATCGTCCGGATGAGCAGTTCTTC. Full variable domain (missing parts from reference TRBV15 and TRBJ2-1): DAMVIQNPRYQVTQFGKPVTLSCSQTLNHNVMYWYQQKSSQAPKLLFHYYDKDFNNEADTPDNFQSRRPNTSFCFLDIRSPGLGDTAMYLCATSRDRPDEQFFGPGTRLTVL.

The V and J genes are TRBV4-2 and TRBJ2-1; 7 positions agree with TRBD2. This CDR3 is 15 amino acids long. Germline assignment: CDR1 LGHNA and CDR2 YNFKEQ. V lost 0 bases, J lost 9 bases, and 8 bases stayed unmatched. CDR3 amino acids: CASSQEEGGPGEQFF. Written as DNA, the CDR3 is TGTGCCAGCAGCCAAGAGGAGGGAGGGCCGGGTGAGCAGTTCTTC.

The CDR3 spells CATSGGRAHEQFF. CDR3 DNA sequence: TGTGCCACCTCGGGGGGGCGCGCCCATGAGCAGTTCTTC. The chain uses TRBV15 and TRBJ2-1, with TRBD2 matching over 8 bases. The CDR3 is 13 residues long. Germline values: CDR1 LNHNV, CDR2 YYDKDF (reference sequence). V lost 8 bases to trimming and J lost 8 bases; unmatched junction nucleotides: 8.